One and the same sample provided the 3 T cell receptor beta chains below, sequenced in a study of CD8 T cells in ankylosing spondylitis. TCRdb analysed the 5' RACE reads with MiXCR anew, one entry per CDR3 protein. Among fewer than 80,000 distinct CDR3 sequences listed, approximately 5% were seen once. The sample was blood, either unsorted or a sorted T cell fraction (not recorded which). The receptors originated from a male donor with ankylosing spondylitis or in good health (not recorded which).

This clonotype came up many times. The CDR3 region has the DNA TGCAGTGCTGTTACTAGCGGGGGTCAACCTGGACAGTTCTTC. This codes for CSAVTSGGQPGQFF. The rearrangement uses TRBV20-1 and TRBJ2-1; 11 bases align to TRBD2. CDR3 size: 14 residues. V was clipped by 5 bases and J by 13 bases; unmatched bases: 13. Germline assignment: CDR1 DFQATT and CDR2 SNEGSKA (reference sequence).

This clonotype was picked up many times. This chain links TRBV21-1 with TRBJ2-1; the table's D call, TRBD2, has no DNA check behind it. TRBV21-1 is shown as a pseudogene. This CDR3 comprises 19 residues. CDR3 sequence (DNA): TGTGCCAGCAGGATCCTCAACTTTAGCGGGGGGAGCTCCTACAATGAGCAGTTCTTC. Its translation: CASRILNFSGGSSYNEQFF.

In this sample, this clonotype turned up a few times. The chain carries TRBV20-1 and TRBJ2-1; no firm D call. Trimming left V 0 bases short and J 8 bases short, with 17 bases between. Germline CDR1 reads DFQATT; CDR2 reads SNEGSKA (reference sequence). The CDR3 is 15 amino acids. DNA of the CDR3: TGCAGTGCTAGAGATTACACCCGCGTCTTGGATGAGCAGTTCTTC. Protein sequence: CSARDYTRVLDEQFF.